One and the same sample provided the 30 T cell receptor delta chains below, sequenced in a study of gamma-delta chains in newborns, infants, children. TCRdb called clones anew from the reads with CATT. This table has 9,000 to 9,500 delta-chain clones, about 23% appearing once. Sequenced: blood. These receptors were obtained from a child who was a newborn, infant or young child, either healthy, febrile or measles-vaccinated (not recorded which).

This clone was seen once. This chain links TRDV2 with TRDJ1, with 8 bases lining up with TRDD3. In germline, CDR1 is GEAIGNYY, CDR2 EKD. Germline trimming cut 0 bases from V and 0 bases from J; bases unmatched to any gene: 26. This CDR3 has 23 amino acids. CDR3 DNA sequence: TGTGCCTGTGACACCCTCCGTGGGCTGGGGGACGCTGCAGGTTCAGCTGACACCGATAAACTCATCTTT. Its protein is CACDTLRGLGDAAGSADTDKLIF.

This clone is medium-sized (0.01 to 0.1%) in the sample. Other nucleotide sequences in the sample specify the same CDR3. The chain employs TRDV1 and TRDJ1; maybe TRDD3 (6 bases). Germline V gene sequence: CDR1 TSWWSYY, CDR2 QGS. The CDR3 runs to 22 residues. The ends were cut back, 1 base at V and 0 bases at J, with 30 bases in the middle. The CDR3 nucleotides are TGTGCTCTTGGGGAACCACTTGGTCCCCTACGTGGCTGGGGAAAGTACACCGATAAACTCATCTTT. Amino acids: CALGEPLGPLRGWGKYTDKLIF.

Concerning this clone itself: A far more abundant clone sits one base away, making this likely a read error. Other nucleotide sequences in the sample specify the same CDR3. The rearrangement uses TRDV2 and TRDJ1, with 11 bases identical to TRDD3. The length of the CDR3 is 21 residues. Germline V CDR1 and CDR2: GEAIGNYY, EKD. This CDR3 is CACDALGDTTQPLLYTDKLIF. The CDR3 bases are TGTGCCTGTGACGCCCTGGGGGATACAACTCAACCCCTTCTCTACACCGATAAACTTATCTTT.

This clone turned up a few times. The rearrangement links TRDV2 to TRDJ1; 11 bases map to TRDD3. The CDR3 spans 16 residues. Trimming removed 4 bases from V and 3 bases from J; junction bases left unmatched: 9. CDR1 GEAIGNYY and CDR2 EKD come from the germline V gene. The CDR3 protein is CACDKLGDRAADKLIF. CDR3 DNA sequence: TGTGCCTGTGATAAACTGGGGGATAGGGCGGCCGATAAACTCATCTTT.

The gene calls are TRDV2 and TRDJ1; TRDD3 matches at 7 bases. V trimming: 6 bases; J trimming: 2 bases; junction bases outside the gene matches: 17. This CDR3 is 17 amino acids long. CDR1 and CDR2 from the germline V gene are GEAIGNYY and EKD. Here the CDR3 DNA reads TGTGCCTGTTCCCTACTGGGGCCCCGGACGGGGACCGATAAACTCATCTTT. Translation: CACSLLGPRTGTDKLIF.

Concerning this clone itself: A read error may explain this, as a much larger clone is one base away. Other DNA sequences in the same sample also yield this CDR3. This sequence joins TRDV2 and TRDJ1; TRDD3 agrees at 7 bases. CDR1 is GEAIGNYY and CDR2 is EKD in the germline V gene. CDR3 length equals 19 residues. The CDR3 coding sequence is TGTGCCTGTGACCCGGTAGGTGTGGGGGAGACTCGTCGGGGCGATAAACTCATTTTT. Its translation is CACDPVGVGETRRGDKLIF.

This clone showed up just a few times. V gene TRDV3 combines with J gene TRDJ1; TRDD2 is a possible D gene (8 bases). This CDR3 is built from 16 residues. Deletions cut 3 bases from V and 7 bases from J, with 27 bases between. CDR1 and CDR2 from the germline V gene are TVYSNPD and GDNSRS (reference sequence). CDR3: CALSNLPRGAGGKLIF. CDR3 coding DNA: TGTGCCTTGTCCAACCTTCCTAGAGGAGCTGGGGGTAAACTCATCTTT. Using reference TRDV3 and TRDJ1 for the parts outside the CDR3, the full variable domain is CDKVTQSSPDQTVASGSEVVLLCTYDTVYSNPDLFWYRIRPDYSFQFVFYGDNSRSEGADFTQGRFSVKHILTQKAFHLVISPVRTEDSATYYCALSNLPRGAGGKLIFGKGTRVTVEP.

A few counts support this clone. The gene calls are TRDV2 and TRDJ1; 12 nucleotides line up with TRDD3. This CDR3 region has 15 residues. The ends lost 0 bases at V and 5 bases at J; junction bases unmatched: 3. Germline V gene data show CDR1 as GEAIGNYY and CDR2 as EKD. CDR3 sequence reads: CACDTLGDTPDKLIF. CDR3 DNA sequence: TGTGCCTGTGACACCCTGGGGGATACGCCGGATAAACTCATCTTT.

This clone is medium-sized within its sample. The gene calls are TRDV2 and TRDJ1, with D perhaps matching TRDD3 (6 bases). The germline CDR1 and CDR2 sequences are GEAIGNYY and EKD. Trimming took 0 bases from V and 0 from J, leaving 10 bases between them. The CDR3 is made up of 15 amino acids. The CDR3: CACDTLGSNTDKLIF. The CDR3 DNA reads as TGTGCCTGTGACACCCTGGGGAGCAACACCGATAAACTCATCTTT.

The chain has TRDV2 and TRDJ3; D unresolved. The germline V and J ends were trimmed by 3 bases and 0 bases, with 17 bases remaining between them. Germline V gives CDR1 GEAIGNYY, CDR2 EKD. This CDR3 comprises 19 residues. The CDR3 DNA sequence: TGTGCCTGTGACGCTACTCAGGGCCGTAGCTCCTGGGACACCCGACAGATGTTTTTC. This translates into CACDATQGRSSWDTRQMFF.

J is TRDJ1 and V is TRDV2; unclear D gene. CDR3 length equals 17 residues. The germline V and J ends were trimmed by 0 bases and 0 bases, with 16 bases remaining between them. In germline, CDR1 is GEAIGNYY, CDR2 EKD. The CDR3 DNA reads TGTGCCTGTGACACCCTTACCTCTACTCAGTACACCGATAAACTCATCTTT. This translates into CACDTLTSTQYTDKLIF.

This clone has only a few counts. V usage is TRDV2 and J usage is TRDJ3; D is tentatively TRDD2 or TRDD3 (6 bases each). Germline V gene sequence: CDR1 GEAIGNYY, CDR2 EKD. The V and J ends lost 0 bases and 2 bases respectively, with 31 bases between them. The CDR3 has 24 amino acids. CDR3 residues: CACDTVGVNPSGTNAAWDTRQMFF. The CDR3 coding sequence is TGTGCCTGTGACACCGTGGGGGTAAACCCTTCCGGGACAAACGCAGCCTGGGACACCCGACAGATGTTTTTC.

This chain uses TRDV2 with TRDJ1, with 9 bases fitting TRDD3. Germline V CDR1 and CDR2: GEAIGNYY, EKD. The CDR3 sequence is 18 residues long. Trimming cost V 0 bases and J 4 bases; bases outside gene matches: 14. For the CDR3, the DNA is TGTGCCTGTGACACCGCTTCGACTGGGGGAGTGGTGGTCGATAAACTCATCTTT. It specifies CACDTASTGGVVVDKLIF.

In this sample, this clone is medium-sized. The chain has TRDV2 and TRDJ1, with 12 positions matching TRDD3. The trim removed 6 bases at V and 7 bases at J, leaving 11 bases unmatched. Germline CDR1 reads GEAIGNYY; CDR2 reads EKD. The CDR3 is made up of 15 amino acids. CDR3: CACHSLGDTSGKLIF. CDR3 DNA: TGTGCCTGTCACTCACTGGGGGATACTTCCGGTAAACTCATCTTT.

By share of the sample, this clone is medium-sized. The chain has TRDV2 and TRDJ1; 11 bases fit TRDD3. The CDR3 loop spans 19 amino acids. Trimming took 3 bases from V and 5 from J; bases not matched to a gene: 19. Germline CDR1 GEAIGNYY, CDR2 EKD. CDR3 nucleotide sequence: TGTGCCTGTGACCCCGTAGGCTTACTGGGGGATAGTTTGGAGGATAAACTCATCTTT. This sequence encodes CACDPVGLLGDSLEDKLIF.

As for this clone: A clone one base away is much larger, so this may be a read error. In the same sample, other DNA sequences code for this CDR3. The V and J genes are TRDV1 and TRDJ1, with 13 bases lining up with TRDD3. The CDR3 consists of 20 residues. J was trimmed by 1 base and V by 3 bases; bases with no gene match: 14. Germline values: CDR1 TSWWSYY, CDR2 QGS. CDR3: CALGELFPHWGIRGTDKLIF. Here the CDR3 DNA reads TGTGCTCTTGGGGAGCTATTCCCACACTGGGGGATACGAGGCACCGATAAACTCATCTTT.

The chain has TRDV2 and TRDJ1; D not certain. This CDR3 contains 18 residues. From germline, CDR1 is GEAIGNYY and CDR2 EKD. V shed 3 bases and J shed 1 base, with 23 bases lying between them. The CDR3 nucleotides are TGTGCCTGTGACTCCATGTCTGGTTTTTTCACAACCACCGATAAACTCATCTTT. It codes for CACDSMSGFFTTTDKLIF.

This clone was observed a handful of times. The V gene is TRDV2, the J gene TRDJ1; 9 bases are a match to TRDD3. The V gene end was trimmed by 7 bases and the J gene end by 2 bases; junction bases not matched to a gene: 19. This CDR3 spans 18 amino acids. Germline lookup yields CDR1 GEAIGNYY and CDR2 EKD. In DNA, the CDR3 is TGTGCCTGCGGGGGGCTGGGGGATCCCCCAGGTGGAACCGATAAACTCATCTTT. Its protein is CACGGLGDPPGGTDKLIF.

The chain employs TRDV2 and TRDJ1; TRDD3 matches 10 bases. V lost 0 bases and J lost 0; bases outside the gene matches: 9. The CDR3 is made up of 18 amino acids. CDR1 and CDR2 from the germline V gene are GEAIGNYY and EKD. Here the CDR3 reads CACDTVGGYASYTDKLIF. In DNA, the CDR3 is TGTGCCTGTGACACCGTGGGGGGATACGCGTCGTACACCGATAAACTCATCTTT.

This clone has only a few counts. The rearrangement links TRDV2 to TRDJ3; TRDD3 aligns across 8 bases. This CDR3 is built from 18 residues. With 3 bases clipped from V and 0 bases from J, the junction kept 6 bases outside the gene matches. Germline V gene lookup returns CDR1 GEAIGNYY and CDR2 EKD. The DNA for the CDR3 is TGTGCCTGTGACGGGGCTGGGGGAGGCTCCTGGGACACCCGACAGATGTTTTTC. Its protein is CACDGAGGGSWDTRQMFF.

Turning to this clone: Germline is not matched at one junction end, which may reflect a read error. The V call is TRDV1, the J call TRDJ1; 10 nucleotides match TRDD3. Germline CDR1 and CDR2: TSWWSYY and QGS. The CDR3 sequence is 24 residues long. The chain's CDR3 is CAIGEKNSYSGECTGGSYTDKLIF. In DNA, the CDR3 is TGTGCTATTGGGGAAAAAAATTCCTACAGCGGCGAATGTACTGGGGGATCTTACACCGATAAACTCATCTTT.

This clone was seen a handful of times. A much larger clone is a single base away; this may be a read error. The rearrangement links TRDV2 to TRDJ1, with 9 bases fitting TRDD3. Per germline, CDR1 GEAIGNYY and CDR2 EKD. This CDR3 region has 18 residues. CDR3 sequence (DNA): TGTGCCCGTGACATCGTACTGGGGGAAAGGAAGGCCACCGATAAACTCATCTTT. Translated: CARDIVLGERKATDKLIF.

This clone appeared a few times. J is TRDJ1 and V is TRDV2; 9 nucleotides match TRDD3. The V gene end was trimmed by 0 bases and the J gene end by 0 bases; junction bases not matched to a gene: 10. The CDR3 sequence is 18 residues long. Germline V gene data show CDR1 as GEAIGNYY and CDR2 as EKD. CDR3 sequence (DNA): TGTGCCTGTGACACCCTGGGGGATCCTAGGAGGGACACCGATAAACTCATCTTT. It codes for CACDTLGDPRRDTDKLIF.

This chain joins TRDV2 and TRDJ1; 13 nucleotides match TRDD3. Per germline, CDR1 GEAIGNYY and CDR2 EKD. J was trimmed by 0 bases and V by 2 bases; bases with no gene match: 14. The length of the CDR3 is 20 residues. The CDR3 nucleotides read TGTGCCTGTGACATTATCACTGGGGGATACGTCCCTAGGTACACCGATAAACTCATCTTT. It codes for CACDIITGGYVPRYTDKLIF.

In this sample, this clone is medium-sized. V gene TRDV2 combines with J gene TRDJ1; D remains ambiguous. V shed 0 bases and J shed 4 bases, with 26 bases lying between them. CDR3 length: 19 residues. CDR1 GEAIGNYY and CDR2 EKD come from the germline V gene. CDR3 DNA: TGTGCCTGTGACACCGTGAAGGGAGTCCAAGGCGGAGCGTTCGATAAACTCATCTTT. Its protein product is CACDTVKGVQGGAFDKLIF.

The chain links TRDV2 to TRDJ1, with 12 nucleotides matching TRDD3. The V segment lost 1 base and the J segment 9 bases; nucleotides outside the gene matches: 20. CDR3 size: 19 residues. CDR1 is GEAIGNYY, CDR2 EKD, per germline. In DNA, the CDR3 is TGTGCCTGTGACACACGAAGCGGATACTCTGGGGGATACGGAGTGGAACTCATCTTT. Protein sequence: CACDTRSGYSGGYGVELIF.

The genes are TRDV2 and TRDJ2; weak D call: TRDD3 (5 bases). CDR3 size: 17 residues. Deletions cut 0 bases from V and 0 bases from J, with 13 bases between. Germline CDR1 GEAIGNYY, CDR2 EKD. CDR3 loop: CACDTVGGQALTAQLFF. For the CDR3, the DNA is TGTGCCTGTGACACCGTAGGGGGCCAAGCTTTGACAGCACAACTCTTCTTT.

This clone was seen only a few times. The V and J genes are TRDV2 and TRDJ1; 7 bases are a match to TRDD3. V dropped 2 bases and J dropped 8; count of bases not matched to a gene: 13. This CDR3 spans 15 amino acids. CDR1 GEAIGNYY and CDR2 EKD come from the germline V gene. The CDR3 loop is CACDNLLGDISKLIF. CDR3 DNA sequence: TGTGCCTGTGACAACTTACTAGGGGATATTAGCAAACTCATCTTT.

This clone was observed a few times. Other DNA sequences within the sample encode an identical CDR3. The chain combines TRDV1 with TRDJ1, with 9 nucleotides matching TRDD2. The CDR3 totals 22 residues. CDR1 and CDR2 from the germline V gene are TSWWSYY and QGS. V shed 4 bases, J shed 0 bases, and the junction held 24 bases outside the gene matches. The CDR3 sequence is CALGVHSLPTSIWGSYTDKLIF. CDR3 in DNA: TGTGCTCTTGGGGTCCATTCCCTTCCTACGTCGATCTGGGGGTCCTACACCGATAAACTCATCTTT.

The chain links TRDV1 to TRDJ1; 11 bases line up with TRDD3. The CDR3 covers 27 residues. The germline V gene has CDR1 TSWWSYY and CDR2 QGS. The V and J ends lost 1 base and 0 bases, in that order; junction bases with no gene match: 34. CDR3 loop: CALGERLLFLRSGWGIRHRTHTDKLIF. The CDR3, as DNA: TGTGCTCTTGGGGAACGACTCCTTTTCCTACGGTCCGGGTGGGGGATACGCCACCGGACGCACACCGATAAACTCATCTTT.